These 31 T cell receptor beta chains originate from one sample sequenced in a study of blood T cell repertoires in COVID-19. The assay was immunoSEQ multiplex PCR, and TCRdb's table has in-frame clones only and misses some. This table holds about 180,000 clones, around 80% found once. Sequencing was performed on peripheral blood. These receptors all come from a human donor in a cohort sampled during active COVID-19.

This clone showed up just once. V is TRBV12-3 or TRBV12-4 and J is TRBJ2-7, with D tentatively TRBD2 (5 bases). The CDR3 loop spans 13 amino acids. Trimming pared 10 bases from V and 0 bases from J, leaving 13 bases between. The CDR3 spells CAIRGGSSYEQYF. The CDR3 coding sequence is TGTGCCATCCGGGGTGGCAGCTCCTACGAGCAGTACTTC.

The chain couples TRBV6-6 to TRBJ1-5, with no clear D. The CDR3 has 16 amino acids. V was clipped by 5 bases and J by 0 bases, with 14 bases between them. Germline CDR1 and CDR2: MNHNY and SVGAGI (reference sequence). The CDR3 reads CASSRSYYYSNQPQHF. The CDR3, as DNA: TGTGCCAGCAGTCGATCATATTACTATAGCAATCAGCCCCAGCATTTT.

The chain combines TRBV9 with TRBJ2-7, with TRBD2 matching 12 bases. The CDR3 contains 15 residues. Unmatched junction bases numbered 6, after V lost 4 bases and J lost 4 bases. Germline V lookup: CDR1 SGDLS, CDR2 YYNGEE. The CDR3 loop reads CASSPMTSGGYEQYF. CDR3 in DNA: TGTGCCAGCAGCCCGATGACTAGCGGGGGTTACGAGCAGTACTTC.

The chain links TRBV5-4 to TRBJ2-1; 11 bases are shared with TRBD2. The trim removed 2 bases at V and 6 bases at J, leaving 7 bases unmatched. Germline lookup yields CDR1 SGHNT and CDR2 YYREEE (reference sequence). The CDR3 is 16 amino acids. The chain's CDR3 is CASSFKTSGVFNEQFF. CDR3 nucleotides: TGTGCCAGCAGCTTCAAGACTAGCGGGGTGTTCAATGAGCAGTTCTTC.

This clone has only one observation. The rearrangement links TRBV7-2 to TRBJ2-7; 8 bases are shared with TRBD1. The V segment lost 6 bases and the J segment 1 base; nucleotides outside the gene matches: 5. In germline, CDR1 is SGHTA, CDR2 FQGNSA. This CDR3 has 14 residues. The chain's CDR3 is CASRPDRESYEQYF. The CDR3 bases are TGTGCCAGCAGACCGGACAGGGAGTCCTACGAGCAGTACTTC.

The V call is TRBV9, the J call TRBJ1-3; 11 nucleotides match TRBD1. J gave up 5 bases and V 4 bases, and 8 bases lay outside the gene matches. This CDR3 is built from 16 residues. Germline V gene sequence: CDR1 SGDLS, CDR2 YYNGEE. CDR3 residues: CASSPGTGGYRNTIYF. The DNA for the CDR3 is TGTGCCAGCAGCCCAGGGACAGGGGGGTATAGAAACACCATATATTTT. Together with reference TRBV9 and TRBJ1-3, the CDR3 gives the full variable domain: DSGVTQTPKHLITATGQRVTLRCSPRSGDLSVYWYQQSLDQGLQFLIQYYNGEERAKGNILERFSAQQFPDLHSELNLSSLELGDSALYFCASSPGTGGYRNTIYFGEGSWLTVV.

The V call is TRBV15, the J call TRBJ2-5; weak D call: TRBD1 (6 bases). Trimming cost V 5 bases and J 6 bases, with 16 bases left between them. CDR1 is LNHNV, CDR2 YYDKDF, per germline (reference sequence). This CDR3 has 14 residues. CDR3 amino acids: CATSAKGEIKTQYF. The CDR3 coding sequence is TGTGCCACCAGCGCCAAGGGGGAGATAAAGACCCAGTACTTC. The full variable domain, in which reference TRBV15 and TRBJ2-5 provide the parts outside the CDR3, is DAMVIQNPRYQVTQFGKPVTLSCSQTLNHNVMYWYQQKSSQAPKLLFHYYDKDFNNEADTPDNFQSRRPNTSFCFLDIRSPGLGDTAMYLCATSAKGEIKTQYFGPGTRLLVL.

CDR3 nucleotide sequence: TGTGCCAGCAGCGACTCGAACCTGCGGGGAAACACCATATATTTT. Amino acid sequence: CASSDSNLRGNTIYF. V usage is TRBV4-2 and J usage is TRBJ1-3; no firm D call. The CDR3 sequence is 15 residues long. Germline-derived CDR1 and CDR2 are LGHNA and YNFKEQ. Trimming took 5 bases from V and 4 from J, leaving 15 bases between them.

This chain connects TRBV2 to TRBJ2-3; D is unresolved. Trimming cost V 3 bases and J 0 bases, with 7 bases left between them. Per germline, CDR1 SNHLY and CDR2 FYNNEI. This CDR3 is built from 14 residues. CDR3 DNA: TGTGCCAGCAGTGAGGCAAGTAGCACAGATACGCAGTATTTT. This gives the protein CASSEASSTDTQYF.

V gene TRBV7-3 combines with J gene TRBJ1-1; D is perhaps TRBD1 (5 bases). The V end was cut by 5 bases, the J end by 3 bases, with 10 bases between. The CDR3 covers 13 residues. Germline-derived CDR1 and CDR2 are SGHTA and FQGTGA. CDR3 loop: CASSGPGDTEAFF. The CDR3 coding sequence is TGTGCCAGCAGCGGCCCGGGGGACACTGAAGCTTTCTTT.

V and J are TRBV6-6 and TRBJ1-4, with D hard to call. Germline-derived CDR1 and CDR2 are MNHNY and SVGAGI (reference sequence). The CDR3 runs to 13 residues. V was pared by 9 bases and J by 7 bases, with 15 bases between. The CDR3 sequence: CASASGSREKLFF. CDR3 DNA sequence: TGTGCCAGTGCTTCGGGGTCCCGTGAAAAACTGTTTTTT.

V is TRBV7-3 and J is TRBJ1-1; D is unclear. This CDR3 spans 14 amino acids. V shed 3 bases and J shed 6 bases, with 14 bases lying between them. The germline V gene has CDR1 SGHTA and CDR2 FQGTGA. The CDR3 bases are TGTGCCAGCAGCTTCCAGGTATCTGTGGCTGAAGCTTTCTTT. It encodes CASSFQVSVAEAFF. Complete variable domain (other parts from reference TRBV7-3 and TRBJ1-1): GAGVSQTPSNKVTEKGKYVELRCDPISGHTALYWYRQSLGQGPEFLIYFQGTGAADDSGLPNDRFFAVRPEGSVSTLKIQRTERGDSAVYLCASSFQVSVAEAFFGQGTRLTVV.

The chain has TRBV12-3 or TRBV12-4 and TRBJ1-1, with 7 bases aligning to TRBD1. After removal of 7 bases from V and 1 base from J, the junction contained 3 bases not matched to a gene. This CDR3 is 13 amino acids long. In DNA form, the CDR3 reads TGTGCCAGCATCCGGACAGGGAACACTGAAGCTTTCTTT. Encoded protein: CASIRTGNTEAFF.

Written as DNA, the CDR3 is TGTGCCAGCAGTTACTGGAGGGGCGCTAACTATGGCTACACCTTC. This codes for CASSYWRGANYGYTF. The chain combines TRBV6-5 with TRBJ1-2; D is perhaps TRBD1 (5 bases). Per the germline V gene, CDR1 is MNHEY and CDR2 is SVGAGI. The CDR3 spans 15 residues. The V end lost 1 base, the J end lost 0 bases, and 9 bases lay between the germline ends.

The CDR3 is CASSNRGISTDTQYF. The CDR3 DNA is TGTGCCAGTAGTAACAGGGGAATTTCCACAGATACGCAGTATTTT. The rearrangement links TRBV19 to TRBJ2-3; 7 bases map to TRBD1. Germline-derived CDR1 and CDR2 are LNHDA and SQIVND (reference sequence). CDR3 length: 15 residues. J lost 2 bases, V lost 4 bases, and 6 bases had no gene match.

This clone was counted ten times or more. The chain uses TRBV18 and TRBJ2-1; a weak D match, TRBD1 (5 bases). The CDR3 has 16 amino acids. Trimming took off 2 bases at V and 0 bases at J, with 11 bases between the two ends. Germline CDR1 KGHSH, CDR2 LQKENI. In nucleotides, the CDR3 is TGTGCCAGCTCACCATTGGGGCCGAGCTCCTACAATGAGCAGTTCTTC. As protein: CASSPLGPSSYNEQFF.

The chain couples TRBV5-1 to TRBJ1-4; D ambiguous. CDR1 and CDR2 (germline): SGHRS, YFSETQ. V was trimmed by 0 bases and J by 3 bases, leaving 9 bases between them. This CDR3 comprises 15 residues. The chain's CDR3 is CASSLGHPANEKLFF. In nucleotides, the CDR3 is TGCGCCAGCAGCTTGGGGCATCCTGCTAATGAAAAACTGTTTTTT. Variable domain in full (rest from reference TRBV5-1 and TRBJ1-4): KAGVTQTPRYLIKTRGQQVTLSCSPISGHRSVSWYQQTPGQGLQFLFEYFSETQRNKGNFPGRFSGRQFSNSRSEMNVSTLELGDSALYLCASSLGHPANEKLFFGSGTQLSVL.

This chain joins TRBV6-2 or TRBV6-3 and TRBJ2-7, with a possible D match to TRBD2 (6 bases). This CDR3 comprises 13 residues. The germline V and J ends were trimmed by 0 bases and 6 bases, with 9 bases remaining between them. CDR1 MNHEY and CDR2 SVGEGT come from the germline V gene. CDR3 protein: CASSYSGGREQYF. The CDR3 DNA follows: TGTGCCAGCAGTTACTCCGGGGGTCGCGAGCAGTACTTC.

The count of this clone is one. The chain joins TRBV18 to TRBJ1-1, with 9 bases aligning to TRBD1. Germline V CDR1 and CDR2: KGHSH, LQKENI. Germline trimming cut 5 bases from V and 10 bases from J; bases unmatched to any gene: 8. The CDR3 spans 13 residues. The CDR3 DNA reads TGTGCCAGCTCAGTTGGGACAGGGCTTCCAGCTTTCTTT. It codes for CASSVGTGLPAFF.

This chain uses TRBV7-2 with TRBJ2-2, with D perhaps TRBD2 (6 bases). Germline CDR1 SGHTA, CDR2 FQGNSA. CDR3 length: 17 amino acids. Deletions cut 7 bases from V and 5 bases from J, with 23 bases between. The CDR3 spells CASTSTPGAGRTGELFF. The CDR3 coding sequence is TGTGCCAGCACCTCTACACCCGGGGCAGGGAGGACCGGGGAGCTGTTTTTT.

CDR3 loop: CASSLRQNYEQYF. The CDR3 coding sequence is TGTGCCAGCAGCTTGAGACAGAACTACGAGCAGTACTTC. The V and J genes are TRBV5-5 and TRBJ2-7; D may be TRBD1 (5 bases). The CDR3 totals 13 residues. Germline V lookup: CDR1 SGHKS, CDR2 YYEKEE (reference sequence). Trimming removed 1 base at V and 3 bases at J, with 8 bases between.

V gene TRBV5-1 combines with J gene TRBJ2-7; 7 bases are shared with TRBD2. The CDR3 is made up of 13 amino acids. Germline V gene lookup returns CDR1 SGHRS and CDR2 YFSETQ. Trimming took 7 bases from V and 5 from J; bases not matched to a gene: 9. Here the CDR3 DNA reads TGCGCCAGCGGTCGAGCGGGGTACGACGAGCAGTACTTC. Translated, it gives CASGRAGYDEQYF.

This clone appeared a few times. V gene TRBV5-5 combines with J gene TRBJ1-4, with 7 bases fitting TRBD1. Trimming removed 4 bases from V and 7 bases from J; junction bases left unmatched: 7. CDR1 SGHKS and CDR2 YYEKEE come from the germline V gene (reference sequence). There are 14 residues in the CDR3. The CDR3 reads CASSDDRVIEKLFF. As DNA, the CDR3 is TGTGCCAGCAGCGATGACAGGGTTATTGAAAAACTGTTTTTT.

The chain combines TRBV19 with TRBJ1-2, with D perhaps matching TRBD1 (5 bases). Trimming left V 5 bases short and J 5 bases short, with 9 bases between. CDR1 is LNHDA and CDR2 is SQIVND in the germline V gene (reference sequence). The CDR3 is 12 residues long. CDR3 DNA sequence: TGTGCCAGTAGTCCTCAGGGTTATGGCTACACCTTC. Translating it yields CASSPQGYGYTF.

The rearrangement links TRBV6-1 to TRBJ1-5, with D uncertain. The CDR3 loop spans 12 amino acids. CDR1 and CDR2 from the germline V gene are MNHNS and SASEGT. V was shortened by 1 base and J by 5 bases, with 3 bases between the two germline ends. The CDR3 nucleotides are TGTGCCAGCAGTGAAGTCGATCAGCCCCAGCATTTT. Its protein product is CASSEVDQPQHF.

As regards this clone: The junction and the germline gene differ at one end; a read error may be behind it. This chain connects TRBV2 to TRBJ1-4, with a tentative D call TRBD1 (5 bases). Per germline, CDR1 SNHLY and CDR2 FYNNEI. The CDR3 totals 14 residues. CDR3: CASIEPGLNEKLFF. The CDR3 DNA reads TGTGCCAGCATTGAACCGGGACTTAATGAAAAACTGTTTTTT. Combining the CDR3 with reference TRBV2 and TRBJ1-4 gives the whole variable domain EPEVTQTPSHQVTQMGQEVILRCVPISNHLYFYWYRQILGQKVEFLVSFYNNEISEKSEIFDDQFSVERPDGSNFTLKIRSTKLEDSAMYFCASIEPGLNEKLFFGSGTQLSVL.

The chain links TRBV3-1 (or the pseudogene TRBV3-2) to TRBJ2-7; D is uncertain. This CDR3 has 13 amino acids. CDR1 is LGHDT and CDR2 is YNNKEL in the germline V gene (reference sequence). The V and J ends lost 0 bases and 7 bases respectively, with 10 bases between them. CDR3 DNA: TGTGCCAGCAGCCAAGATATTTGGCAAGAGCAGTACTTC. This translates into CASSQDIWQEQYF.

The chain joins TRBV11-3 to TRBJ1-2, with D unresolved. Deletions cut 5 bases from V and 4 bases from J, with 17 bases between. CDR3 length: 15 amino acids. The germline CDR1 and CDR2 sequences are SGHNT and YENEEA. The CDR3 sequence is CASSPEGQELYGYTF. The CDR3 DNA reads as TGTGCCAGCAGCCCGGAGGGCCAAGAGCTCTATGGCTACACCTTC.

V usage is TRBV5-1 and J usage is TRBJ2-7; TRBD2 agrees at 9 bases. CDR3 length: 15 residues. Germline values: CDR1 SGHRS, CDR2 YFSETQ. V dropped 4 bases and J dropped 2; count of bases not matched to a gene: 7. The CDR3 spells CASSGAGGYTYEQYF. In nucleotides, the CDR3 is TGCGCCAGCAGCGGAGCGGGGGGCTATACCTACGAGCAGTACTTC.

V and J are TRBV5-1 and TRBJ1-4; D is undetermined. Trimming removed 1 base at V and 2 bases at J, with 6 bases between. The length of the CDR3 is 14 residues. Germline V gene lookup returns CDR1 SGHRS and CDR2 YFSETQ. The CDR3 is CASSLSGTNEKLFF. The CDR3, as DNA: TGCGCCAGCAGCTTGAGTGGCACTAATGAAAAACTGTTTTTT.

The rearrangement links TRBV9 to TRBJ1-1; TRBD1 matches 9 bases. The CDR3 covers 16 residues. CDR1 is SGDLS and CDR2 is YYNGEE in the germline V gene. V dropped 6 bases and J dropped 3; count of bases not matched to a gene: 12. The CDR3 DNA reads TGTGCCAGCACTCCGTTTGGGGACAGGGTGGACACTGAAGCTTTCTTT. This translates into CASTPFGDRVDTEAFF.